The rows below give T cell receptor beta chains drawn from one sample of a study of blood T cell repertoires in COVID-19. TCRdb keeps only in-frame clones here, not all; method: immunoSEQ multiplex PCR. The repertoire holds around 370,000 clones, with around 87% as singletons. The sample consisted of peripheral blood. Receptors originate from a woman aged 50 to 60 with COVID-19, enrolled during active disease. Both conserved end residues are part of each CDR3. D genes are given only for firm matches. A row's size may be missing; if present it is once, few, many or a size class.

d_gene,v_gene,abundance,j_gene,CDR3aa,CDR3nt
TRBD2,TRBV6-2/TRBV6-3,NA,TRBJ2-5,CASSGWTSGSGETQYF,TGTGCCAGCAGTGGCTGGACTAGCGGGAGTGGGGAGACCCAGTACTTC
NA,TRBV10-3,NA,TRBJ1-5,CAISESRGRGEPQHF,TGTGCCATCAGTGAGTCGAGAGGTAGGGGTGAGCCCCAGCATTTT
NA,TRBV7-6,NA,TRBJ1-2,CASSLAGDYGYTF,TGTGCCAGCAGCTTAGCAGGGGACTATGGCTACACCTTC
TRBD2,TRBV4-2,once,TRBJ2-5,CASSQTSGSQETQYF,TGTGCCAGCAGCCAGACTAGCGGGTCTCAAGAGACCCAGTACTTC
NA,TRBV30,NA,TRBJ1-3,CAWFFGGYNSGNTIYF,TGTGCTTGGTTTTTTGGGGGCTACAACTCTGGAAACACCATATATTTT
TRBD1,TRBV6-5,NA,TRBJ2-7,CASSAGQGLYEQYF,TGTGCCAGCAGCGCGGGACAGGGGCTGTACGAGCAGTACTTC
TRBD2,TRBV2,NA,TRBJ2-3,CASRIAGGADTQYF,TGTGCCAGCAGAATAGCGGGAGGAGCAGATACGCAGTATTTT
NA,TRBV24-1,NA,TRBJ1-5,CATSDPRGNQPQHF,TGTGCCACCAGTGATCCCAGGGGCAATCAGCCCCAGCATTTT
TRBD2,TRBV10-3,once,TRBJ2-1,CAISVGGRGSNEQFF,TGTGCCATCAGTGTTGGGGGGAGGGGTTCCAATGAGCAGTTCTTC
NA,TRBV19,NA,TRBJ2-7,CASSPTGFEQYF,TGTGCCAGTAGTCCAACAGGGTTCGAGCAGTACTTC
TRBD1,TRBV25-1,NA,TRBJ1-2,CASSDPGTGGAYGYTF,TGTGCCAGCAGTGACCCCGGGACAGGGGGCGCCTATGGCTACACCTTC
NA,TRBV7-3,NA,TRBJ2-7,CASSLTPVSSYEQYF,TGTGCCAGCAGCTTAACTCCCGTGAGCTCCTACGAGCAGTACTTC
TRBD1,TRBV27,NA,TRBJ1-4,CASSLRDSKEKLFF,TGTGCCAGCAGTCTCCGGGACAGTAAAGAAAAACTGTTTTTT
NA,TRBV28,NA,TRBJ1-1,CASLEVGRDEAFF,TGTGCCAGCCTCGAGGTCGGGAGGGATGAAGCTTTCTTT
TRBD1,TRBV6-5,NA,TRBJ1-1,CATRDRGSWNTEAFF,TGTGCCACAAGGGACAGGGGATCTTGGAACACTGAAGCTTTCTTT
NA,TRBV5-4,few,TRBJ2-7,CASSLFGYEQYF,TGTGCCAGCAGCTTATTCGGCTACGAGCAGTACTTC
TRBD2,TRBV7-7,once,TRBJ2-7,CASSLGAAGVGEQYF,TGTGCTAGCAGCTTAGGGGCTGCGGGAGTGGGCGAGCAGTACTTC
TRBD2,TRBV12-5,NA,TRBJ2-1,CASGPGTSGYVNEQFF,TGTGCTAGTGGTCCCGGGACTAGCGGGTATGTCAATGAGCAGTTCTTC
NA,TRBV18,once,TRBJ2-7,CASSPPGMDEQYF,TGTGCCAGCTCACCACCGGGCATGGACGAGCAGTACTTC
TRBD1,TRBV18,NA,TRBJ2-1,CASSPNRGHNEQFF,TGTGCCAGCTCACCTAACAGGGGGCACAATGAGCAGTTCTTC
TRBD2,TRBV30,NA,TRBJ2-2,CAWSILAGSTGELFF,TGTGCCTGGAGTATCCTAGCGGGATCCACCGGGGAGCTGTTTTTT
NA,TRBV30,NA,TRBJ1-4,CAWSRQVREKLFF,TGTGCCTGGAGTCGACAGGTCCGGGAAAAACTGTTTTTT
TRBD1,TRBV5-1,NA,TRBJ1-2,CASSAGQGAFYGYTF,TGCGCCAGCAGCGCCGGACAGGGGGCCTTCTATGGCTACACCTTC
NA,TRBV30,NA,TRBJ2-3,CAWSAQGGLKDTQYF,TGTGCCTGGAGTGCCCAGGGGGGATTGAAAGATACGCAGTATTTT
TRBD2,TRBV19,NA,TRBJ2-7,CASSIVHGRYEQYF,TGTGCCAGTAGTATAGTACACGGGAGGTACGAGCAGTACTTC
TRBD2,TRBV5-1,NA,TRBJ2-5,CASSLGLAGGRETQYF,TGCGCCAGCAGCTTGGGTCTAGCGGGAGGGCGGGAGACCCAGTACTTC